This TCR beta chain was found in a study of T-cell memory formation after mild COVID-19. Looked up from germline, CDR1 is ENHRY and CDR2 is SYGVKD. The CDR3 covers 14 residues. J lost 0 bases, V lost 6 bases, and 1 base had no gene match. A single record per CDR3 protein comes from TCRdb applying MiXCR to the 5' RACE reads. The table includes 300,000 to 400,000 distinct CDR3 sequences, roughly 13% detected once. Findings of the study overall: Some clones that responded were present in memory (sampled pre-infection), which suggests cross-reactive memory joined.

In regard to this clonotype: Its antigen is not identified.

The specimen was PBMCs or a T cell subset sorted from them (not recorded which). This chain connects TRBV10-3 to TRBJ2-7, with 11 bases identical to TRBD2. The TCR originated in a man aged 18 to 30 who had mild COVID-19 (a few samples of this study predate the infection). Cell type and time point are not known. The CDR3 DNA reads TGTGCCATCAGGACTAGCGGGGACTCCTACGAGCAGTACGTC. Amino acids: CAIRTSGDSYEQYV.